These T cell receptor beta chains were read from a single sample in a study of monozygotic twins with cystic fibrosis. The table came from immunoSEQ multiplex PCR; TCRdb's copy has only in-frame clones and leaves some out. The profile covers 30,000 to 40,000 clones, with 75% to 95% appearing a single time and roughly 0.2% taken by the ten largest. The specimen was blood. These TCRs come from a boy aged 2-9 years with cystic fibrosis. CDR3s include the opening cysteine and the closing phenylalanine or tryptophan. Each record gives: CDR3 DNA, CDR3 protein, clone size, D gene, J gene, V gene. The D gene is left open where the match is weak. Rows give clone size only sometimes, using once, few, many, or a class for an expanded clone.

DNA: TGTGCCACCGAAGAGTACAGGCACGGAAACACCATATATTTT
CDR3: CATEEYRHGNTIYF
size: -
D: -
J: TRBJ1-3
V: TRBV15

DNA: TGTGCCACCAGCAGAGTTGCAGGCCGGAACACTGAAGCTTTCTTT
CDR3: CATSRVAGRNTEAFF
size: -
D: -
J: TRBJ1-1
V: TRBV15

DNA: TGTGCCAGCAGTGAATTAGCCAACACTGAAGCTTTCTTT
CDR3: CASSELANTEAFF
size: once
D: -
J: TRBJ1-1
V: TRBV9

DNA: TGCAGCGTGCAACCTGGGGACTATGGCTACACCTTC
CDR3: CSVQPGDYGYTF
size: -
D: -
J: TRBJ1-2
V: TRBV29-1

DNA: TGTGCCAGCAGTTACGGAGGCAATCAGCCCCAGCATTTT
CDR3: CASSYGGNQPQHF
size: -
D: -
J: TRBJ1-5
V: TRBV6-5

DNA: TGCGCCAGCAGCATCGCGACAGAACTTTCCTACGAGCAGTACTTC
CDR3: CASSIATELSYEQYF
size: -
D: -
J: TRBJ2-7
V: TRBV5-1

DNA: TGTGCCAGCAGTGACTCCAACTACAATGAGCAGTTCTTC
CDR3: CASSDSNYNEQFF
size: few
D: -
J: TRBJ2-1
V: TRBV6-4

DNA: TGTGCCAGCAGTGAGGCAGGCATTACTGAAGCTTTCTTT
CDR3: CASSEAGITEAFF
size: -
D: -
J: TRBJ1-1
V: TRBV2

DNA: TGCGCCAGCAGCCAAGATTGGACTCCCACTGAAGCTTTCTTT
CDR3: CASSQDWTPTEAFF
size: once
D: -
J: TRBJ1-1
V: TRBV4-1

DNA: TGTGCCAGCAGTTACGGGGGGGGCACTGAAGCTTTCTTT
CDR3: CASSYGGGTEAFF
size: once
D: -
J: TRBJ1-1
V: TRBV6-5

DNA: TGTGCCAGCGCTCGACAGGGCAGTAATCTGGACACTGAAGCTTTCTTT
CDR3: CASARQGSNLDTEAFF
size: -
D: TRBD1
J: TRBJ1-1
V: TRBV18

DNA: TGTGCCAGTAGTCAAGGGTTAGGAAACACCATATATTTT
CDR3: CASSQGLGNTIYF
size: -
D: -
J: TRBJ1-3
V: TRBV19

DNA: TGCGCCAGCAGCCAAGAAACCGCCCGGACGGATGGCTACACCTTC
CDR3: CASSQETARTDGYTF
size: few
D: -
J: TRBJ1-2
V: TRBV4-1

DNA: TGTGCCAGCAGTTTAATGGGAGCGGGGGGTGCAGATACGCAGTATTTT
CDR3: CASSLMGAGGADTQYF
size: -
D: TRBD2
J: TRBJ2-3
V: TRBV27

DNA: TGTGCCAGTACCCCTAACCAAGGGGTGGGTCAGCCCCAGCATTTT
CDR3: CASTPNQGVGQPQHF
size: -
D: -
J: TRBJ1-5
V: TRBV19

DNA: TGTGCCAGTAGTATAGATCGAGATAACAGCTATGGCTACACCTTC
CDR3: CASSIDRDNSYGYTF
size: -
D: -
J: TRBJ1-2
V: TRBV19

DNA: TGTGCTAGTGGTCCCAGCTTTACGGCAGACTCCTACAATGAGCAGTTCTTC
CDR3: CASGPSFTADSYNEQFF
size: -
D: -
J: TRBJ2-1
V: TRBV12-5

DNA: TGTGCCAGCAGCTTAACCCGAGCGGGGGGACAAGAGACCCAGTACTTC
CDR3: CASSLTRAGGQETQYF
size: -
D: TRBD2
J: TRBJ2-5
V: TRBV7-9

DNA: TGTGCCAGCAGTGAGGGTACTGGGAGAAGCTATGGCTACACCTTC
CDR3: CASSEGTGRSYGYTF
size: -
D: -
J: TRBJ1-2
V: TRBV2

DNA: TGTGCCAGCAGCTTAGATTCTGTGAACACTGAAGCTTTCTTT
CDR3: CASSLDSVNTEAFF
size: -
D: -
J: TRBJ1-1
V: TRBV5-4

DNA: TGCGCCAGCAGCTTGGATGGGGCGAACACTGAAGCTTTCTTT
CDR3: CASSLDGANTEAFF
size: -
D: -
J: TRBJ1-1
V: TRBV5-1

DNA: TGTGCCACCAGCCCCCACTCGTTGGGGGTCGATGGCTACACCTTC
CDR3: CATSPHSLGVDGYTF
size: -
D: -
J: TRBJ1-2
V: TRBV15

DNA: TGTGCCAGTAGTAGGGGTGGGAGGGTAAATTATGAAAAACTGTTTTTT
CDR3: CASSRGGRVNYEKLFF
size: -
D: -
J: TRBJ1-4
V: TRBV19

DNA: TGTGCCAGCAGCTTAGTTCCAGGGTTAAATCAGCCCCAGCATTTT
CDR3: CASSLVPGLNQPQHF
size: -
D: -
J: TRBJ1-5
V: TRBV7-2

DNA: TGCGCCAGCAGCCAAGAAGGAGTAGCGGCCTCCTACAATGAGCAGTTCTTC
CDR3: CASSQEGVAASYNEQFF
size: -
D: -
J: TRBJ2-1
V: TRBV4-3

DNA: TGTGCCAGCAGCGGGACAACGGTGGCCTACGAGCAGTACTTC
CDR3: CASSGTTVAYEQYF
size: -
D: -
J: TRBJ2-7
V: TRBV2

DNA: TGCGCCAGCAGCTCAACCGCGGGGGGACAAGAGACCCAGTACTTC
CDR3: CASSSTAGGQETQYF
size: -
D: TRBD2
J: TRBJ2-5
V: TRBV5-1

DNA: TGTGCCAGCTCACCCAACTCCGGGACAACGAACACCGGGGAGCTGTTTTTT
CDR3: CASSPNSGTTNTGELFF
size: -
D: -
J: TRBJ2-2
V: TRBV18

DNA: TGTGCCAGCAGCCAAGATAGGCGGATCCAAAACTATGGCTACACCTTC
CDR3: CASSQDRRIQNYGYTF
size: -
D: -
J: TRBJ1-2
V: TRBV4-2

DNA: TGTGCCAGCAGTCGACAGGGAAAGGGGGATACGCAGTATTTT
CDR3: CASSRQGKGDTQYF
size: -
D: TRBD1
J: TRBJ2-3
V: TRBV2

DNA: TGTGCCAGCAGCGCATCACCCAGAGCACTCATGAACACTGAAGCTTTCTTT
CDR3: CASSASPRALMNTEAFF
size: -
D: -
J: TRBJ1-1
V: TRBV9

DNA: TGTGCCAGTAGTATAGGGGGCAGGGAGTATGCCTACGAGCAGTACTTC
CDR3: CASSIGGREYAYEQYF
size: -
D: -
J: TRBJ2-7
V: TRBV19

DNA: TGTGCCAGCAGTTACTCAGGGGTCGCAGGGCAGCCCCAGCATTTT
CDR3: CASSYSGVAGQPQHF
size: -
D: -
J: TRBJ1-5
V: TRBV6-5

DNA: TGTGCCAGCAGCTTAGATCCAGGGAGCAGCTATGGCTACACCTTC
CDR3: CASSLDPGSSYGYTF
size: -
D: -
J: TRBJ1-2
V: TRBV7-2

DNA: TGTGCCATCAGGGCAGGGCAAAGCAAAAACTATGGCTACACCTTC
CDR3: CAIRAGQSKNYGYTF
size: -
D: -
J: TRBJ1-2
V: TRBV10-3

DNA: TGTGCCAGCAGCTCCTCAACAGGAACGAACACTGAAGCTTTCTTT
CDR3: CASSSSTGTNTEAFF
size: -
D: -
J: TRBJ1-1
V: TRBV7-2

DNA: TGTGCCAGTAGTATGGGTAGGACAGGGACAGAGACCCAGTACTTC
CDR3: CASSMGRTGTETQYF
size: -
D: TRBD1
J: TRBJ2-5
V: TRBV19

DNA: TGTGCCAGTAGCCAGGGGAGCGAGCAGTACTTC
CDR3: CASSQGSEQYF
size: -
D: -
J: TRBJ2-7
V: TRBV19

DNA: TGCGCCAGCAGCTCCCCGGACACCCAAGAGACCCAGTACTTC
CDR3: CASSSPDTQETQYF
size: -
D: -
J: TRBJ2-5
V: TRBV5-1

DNA: TGTGCCAGCAGTTACTCGAAAGGGACTGGCTATGGCTACACCTTC
CDR3: CASSYSKGTGYGYTF
size: -
D: -
J: TRBJ1-2
V: TRBV6-6

DNA: TGTGCCAGCAGACGACGGACAGGGGTTGCGGAAAAACTGTTTTTT
CDR3: CASRRRTGVAEKLFF
size: -
D: TRBD1
J: TRBJ1-4
V: TRBV6-6

DNA: TGTGCCAGCAGCGATCTTGGACTCGCCCAAGAGACCCAGTACTTC
CDR3: CASSDLGLAQETQYF
size: -
D: -
J: TRBJ2-5
V: TRBV9